Included here is one TCR beta chain sequence, with context. Its antigen is unknown. This record belongs to a study of cytomegalovirus exposure and HLA in healthy donors. Findings of the study overall: Rates of TCR association differed by HLA locus in a later analysis, with DRB1 highest and HLA-C lowest. Further analysis, carried out later, found HLA-associated TCR beta chains more clonally expanded than equally common other chains. Being productive about 87% or about 30% of the time was typical of most TCR beta V segments in an earlier analysis.

The germline V and J ends were trimmed by 2 bases and 2 bases, with 10 bases remaining between them. Looked up from germline, CDR1 is SGHDT and CDR2 is YYEEEE. This CDR3 has 14 amino acids. Primers: 60 Vbeta forward and 13 Jbeta reverse. Per the authors' pipeline: Later, tens of millions of unique TCR beta chains were counted in an analysis, and about 12 million of them were shared. Some clones are missing from TCRdb's copy, which holds only in-frame ones; the method was immunoSEQ multiplex PCR. V, J and clone size are those of that table, while D and trimming were read from the DNA. This sample has fewer than 110,000 clones, with around 80% found just once.

The sequencing sample was made of PBMCs. The chain links TRBV5-6 to TRBJ2-5, with D tentatively TRBD2 (6 bases). This receptor was obtained from a man aged 25-45 years in good health and CMV-seropositive. The CDR3 DNA reads TGTGCCAGCAGCTTCATGGGGAGGCAAGAGACCCAGTACTTC. Its protein is CASSFMGRQETQYF. Complete variable domain (other parts from reference TRBV5-6 and TRBJ2-5): DAGVTQSPTHLIKTRGQQVTLRCSPKSGHDTVSWYQQALGQGPQFIFQYYEEEERQRGNFPDRFSGHQFPNYSSELNVNALLLGDSALYLCASSFMGRQETQYFGPGTRLLVL.